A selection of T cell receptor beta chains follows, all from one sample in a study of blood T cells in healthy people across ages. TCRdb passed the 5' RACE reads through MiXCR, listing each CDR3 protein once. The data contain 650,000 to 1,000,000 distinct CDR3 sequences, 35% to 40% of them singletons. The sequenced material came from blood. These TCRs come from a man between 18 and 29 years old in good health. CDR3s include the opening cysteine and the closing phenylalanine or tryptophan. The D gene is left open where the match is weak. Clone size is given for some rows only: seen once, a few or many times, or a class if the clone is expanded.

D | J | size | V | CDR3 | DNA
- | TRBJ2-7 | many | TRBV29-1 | CSVRTVSYEQYF | TGCAGCGTTAGGACAGTATCCTACGAGCAGTACTTC
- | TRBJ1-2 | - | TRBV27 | CASSYGPNYGYTF | TGTGCCAGCAGTTATGGCCCTAACTATGGCTACACCTTC
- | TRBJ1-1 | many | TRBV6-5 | CASTQGRVVNTEAFF | TGTGCCAGCACCCAAGGCCGGGTCGTGAACACTGAAGCTTTCTTT
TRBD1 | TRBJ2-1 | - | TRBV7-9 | CASSHPGDRGWHERFF | TGTGCCAGCAGCCATCCGGGGGACAGGGGATGGCATGAGCGGTTCTTC
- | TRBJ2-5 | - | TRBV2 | CASSETRTARYQYF | TGTGCCAGCAGTGAAACCCGGACAGCCAGATACCAGTACTTC
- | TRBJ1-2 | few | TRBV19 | CVSSLEGGYGYTF | TGTGTCTCTTCGCTCGAGGGAGGCTATGGCTACACCTTC
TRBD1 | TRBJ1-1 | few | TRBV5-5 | CASSFGIPGQGIEAFF | TGTGCCAGCAGCTTTGGCATACCCGGACAGGGCATTGAAGCTTTCTTT
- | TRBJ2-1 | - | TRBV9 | CASSGGDNSYNEQFF | TGTGCCAGCAGCGGGGGGGACAACTCCTACAATGAGCAGTTCTTC
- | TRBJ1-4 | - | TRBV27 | CASSSRSSHICELFF | TGTGCCAGCAGTTCCAGGAGTTCTCATATCTGTGAACTGTTTTTT
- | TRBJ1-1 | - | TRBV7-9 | CASSRLGGARNTEAFF | TGTGCCAGCAGCCGTCTCGGGGGGGCGCGGAACACTGAAGCTTTCTTT
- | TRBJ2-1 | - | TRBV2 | CASSADPSGRNEQFF | TGTGCCAGCAGTGCAGACCCTTCTGGCCGCAATGAGCAGTTCTTC
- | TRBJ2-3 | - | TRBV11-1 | CASSLGGDLYRERSITDTQYF | TGTGCCAGCAGCCTAGGGGGGGATCTATACCGGGAACGGTCGATCACAGATACGCAGTATTTT
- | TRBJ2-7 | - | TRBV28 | CASRLPRTCTRSSYEQYF | TGTGCCAGCAGGTTGCCGCGGACATGCACAAGGAGCTCCTACGAGCAGTACTTC
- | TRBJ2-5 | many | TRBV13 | CASSLVVPDEQYF | TGTGCCAGCAGCTTGGTTGTGCCTGATGAGCAGTACTTC
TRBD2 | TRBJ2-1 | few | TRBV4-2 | CASSLGLEGNEQFF | TGTGCCAGCAGCCTCGGACTAGAAGGCAATGAGCAGTTCTTC
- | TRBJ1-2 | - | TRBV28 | CASSLAGTVYGYTF | TGTGCCAGCAGTCTAGCCGGGACGGTCTATGGCTACACCTTC
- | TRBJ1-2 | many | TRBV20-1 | CSARDRDTSNYGYTF | TGCAGTGCTAGAGATCGAGACACCTCTAACTATGGCTACACCTTC
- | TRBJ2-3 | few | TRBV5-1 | CASSLDGGSSTDTQYF | TGCGCCAGCAGCTTGGATGGCGGGTCTAGCACAGATACGCAGTATTTT
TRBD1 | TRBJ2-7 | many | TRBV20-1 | CSARKGQNFYEQYF | TGCAGTGCTAGAAAGGGACAGAACTTCTACGAGCAGTACTTC
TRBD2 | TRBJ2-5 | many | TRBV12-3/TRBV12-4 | CASSLRGEETQYF | TGTGCCAGCAGTTTACGGGGGGAGGAGACCCAGTACTTC
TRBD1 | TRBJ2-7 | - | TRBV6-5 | CASSYSVGTGEMGEQYF | TGTGCCAGCAGTTACTCGGTGGGGACAGGGGAGATGGGCGAGCAGTACTTC
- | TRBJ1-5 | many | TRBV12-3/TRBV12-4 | CASSPHNQPQHF | TGTGCCAGCAGCCCACATAATCAGCCCCAGCATTTT
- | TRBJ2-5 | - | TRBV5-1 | CVSSFGVGETQYF | TGCGTCAGCAGCTTTGGGGTGGGGGAGACCCAGTACTTC
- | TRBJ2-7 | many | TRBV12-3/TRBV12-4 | CASSPGTMDPSGEQYF | TGTGCCAGCAGCCCGGGAACGATGGATCCCTCTGGGGAGCAGTACTTC
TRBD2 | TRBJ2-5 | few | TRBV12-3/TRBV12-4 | CASIPGLAGSQETQYF | TGTGCCAGCATTCCGGGACTAGCGGGATCTCAAGAGACCCAGTACTTC
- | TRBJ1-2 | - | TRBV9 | CASSVARGREYGYTF | TGTGCCAGCAGCGTAGCCAGGGGCCGGGAGTATGGCTACACCTTC
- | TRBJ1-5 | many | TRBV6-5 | CASSYRLDQPQHF | TGTGCCAGCAGTTACCGGCTAGATCAGCCCCAGCATTTT
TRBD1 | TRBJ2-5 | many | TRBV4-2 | CASSQAGQPQETQYF | TGTGCCAGCAGCCAAGCGGGACAGCCTCAAGAGACCCAGTACTTC
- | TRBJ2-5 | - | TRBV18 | CASSPRDSETQYF | TGTGCCAGCTCACCGCGGGACTCGGAGACCCAGTACTTC
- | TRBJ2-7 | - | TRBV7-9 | CASSLAGRTTYEQYF | TGTGCCAGCAGCTTAGCCGGCAGGACGACATACGAGCAGTACTTC
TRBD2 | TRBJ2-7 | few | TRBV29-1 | CSVARTEGGSYEQYF | TGCAGCGTCGCCCGGACGGAGGGAGGGAGCTACGAGCAGTACTTC
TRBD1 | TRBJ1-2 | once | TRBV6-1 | CASSEGGLRQGGDYGYTF | TGTGCCAGCAGTGAAGGGGGCCTTCGACAGGGCGGGGATTATGGCTACACCTTC
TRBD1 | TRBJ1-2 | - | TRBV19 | CASSTGGAEGYTF | TGTGCCAGTAGTACAGGGGGCGCAGAAGGCTACACCTTC
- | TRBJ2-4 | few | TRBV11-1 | CASSPNRAKNIQYF | TGTGCCAGCAGCCCCAATCGTGCCAAAAACATTCAGTACTTC
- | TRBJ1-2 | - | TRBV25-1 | CASSGPRAGTYGYTF | TGTGCCAGCAGTGGGCCCAGGGCAGGGACCTATGGCTACACCTTC
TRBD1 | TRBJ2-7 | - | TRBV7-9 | CASSAGTGASEQYF | TGTGCCAGCAGCGCTGGGACAGGGGCCTCCGAGCAGTACTTC
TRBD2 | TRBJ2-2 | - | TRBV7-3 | CVSSLTTSGAGELFF | TGTGTCAGCAGCTTAACGACTAGCGGGGCCGGGGAGCTGTTTTTT